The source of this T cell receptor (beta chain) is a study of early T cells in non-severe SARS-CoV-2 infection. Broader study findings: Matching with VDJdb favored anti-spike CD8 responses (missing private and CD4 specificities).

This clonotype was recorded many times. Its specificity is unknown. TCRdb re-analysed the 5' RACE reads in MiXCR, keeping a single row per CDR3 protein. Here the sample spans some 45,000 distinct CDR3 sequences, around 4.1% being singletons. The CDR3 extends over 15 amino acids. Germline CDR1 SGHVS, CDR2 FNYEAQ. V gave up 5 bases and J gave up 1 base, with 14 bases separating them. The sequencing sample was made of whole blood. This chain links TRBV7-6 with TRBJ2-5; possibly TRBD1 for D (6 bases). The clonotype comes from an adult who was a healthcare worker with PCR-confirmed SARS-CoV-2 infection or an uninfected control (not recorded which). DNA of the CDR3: TGTGCCAGCAGCCCAACCCACAGGGTCCAAGAGACCCAGTACTTC. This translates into CASSPTHRVQETQYF.